This section outlines one TCR beta chain sequence together with its context. This sample was taken from a study of cytomegalovirus exposure and HLA in healthy donors. Researchers ran the PCR with 60 Vbeta and 13 Jbeta primers. Using immunoSEQ multiplex PCR, the repertoire was profiled, and TCRdb retains in-frame clones only, with some absent. The sample has fewer than 250,000 clones, over 75% seen once. CDR3 length: 15 residues. Germline CDR1 GTSNPN, CDR2 SVGIG (reference sequence). The V end lost 3 bases, the J end lost 1 base, and 15 bases lay between the germline ends. The V call is TRBV30, the J call TRBJ1-1, with D possibly being TRBD1 (6 bases). Sequenced material: PBMCs. The sequence came from a male donor in good health and CMV-seronegative. CDR3 nucleotides: TGTGCCTGGAGAGGGCCGGACAGCCGGAACACTGAAGCTTTCTTT. Protein product: CAWRGPDSRNTEAFF.